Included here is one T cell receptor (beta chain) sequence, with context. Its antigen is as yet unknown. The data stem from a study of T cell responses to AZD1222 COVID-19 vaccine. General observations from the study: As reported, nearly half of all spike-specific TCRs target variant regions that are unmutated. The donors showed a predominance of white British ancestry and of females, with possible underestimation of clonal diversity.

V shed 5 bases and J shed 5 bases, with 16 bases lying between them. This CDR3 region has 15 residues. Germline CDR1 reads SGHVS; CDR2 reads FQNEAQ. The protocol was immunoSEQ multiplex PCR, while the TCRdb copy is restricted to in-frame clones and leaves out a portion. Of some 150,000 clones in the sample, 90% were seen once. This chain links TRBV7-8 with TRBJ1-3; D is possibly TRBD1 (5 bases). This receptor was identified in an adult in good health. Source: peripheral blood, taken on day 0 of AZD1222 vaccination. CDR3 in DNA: TGTGCCAGCAGCCCCCTAAGGGGCCTTCGAAACACCATATATTTT. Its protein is CASSPLRGLRNTIYF.